This T cell receptor (beta chain) comes out of a study of T-cell memory formation after mild COVID-19. Findings and caveats of the study: Some clones that responded turned up in pre-infection memory, which suggests that cross-reactive memory joined in. Unconfirmed was the SARS-CoV-2 specificity of second-wave clones that peaked on day 37.

This CDR3 spans 12 amino acids. With 5 bases removed from V and 8 bases from J, the gap between germline ends came to 10 bases. Amplification by 5'RACE using constant-segment primers produced TCR alpha and TCR beta cDNA libraries that carried sample barcodes and UMIs. TCRdb passed the 5' RACE reads through MiXCR, listing each CDR3 protein once. The profile shows 430,000 or so distinct CDR3 sequences, about 23% of them singletons. This clonotype has just a few counts. The antigen is not known. The genes are TRBV12-3 or TRBV12-4 and TRBJ1-3; D not resolved. The sample comprised PBMCs or a T cell subset sorted from them (not recorded which). This sequence was found in an adult woman who had mild COVID-19 (a few samples of this study predate the infection). Cell type and time point are not known. Here the CDR3 reads CASSPIADTIYF. The CDR3 region has the DNA TGTGCCAGCAGTCCCATTGCGGACACCATATATTTT.